This is a list of T cell receptor beta chains from one sample in a study of CD4 T cells in relation to SARS-CoV-2 and coronaviruses. Their antigens are not known. Here immunoSEQ multiplex PCR was the method, and the copy in TCRdb shows in-frame clones only, minus some. The sample contains more than 20,000 clones, 60% to 85% of which appear only once. Sequenced input: CD4+ T cells from PBMCs, cultured in vitro. The receptor set was obtained from a human donor in good health. CDR3s include the opening cysteine and the closing phenylalanine or tryptophan. A D gene is named only where the DNA matches it firmly. The size field is filled for only some rows; it gives once, few, many or a size class.

v_gene	abundance	j_gene	d_gene	CDR3aa	CDR3nt
TRBV2	few	TRBJ2-7	-	CASSEEGPQYF	TGTGCCAGCAGTGAGGAAGGGCCGCAGTACTTC
TRBV7-2	-	TRBJ2-3	-	CASSWLGGSNTDTQYF	TGTGCCAGCAGCTGGTTGGGAGGCTCAAACACAGATACGCAGTATTTT
TRBV25-1	-	TRBJ2-3	TRBD2	CASSDSGRATDTQYF	TGTGCCAGCAGTGATAGCGGGAGGGCCACAGATACGCAGTATTTT
TRBV24-1	few	TRBJ2-3	-	CATSGADTDTQYF	TGTGCCACCAGTGGGGCAGACACAGATACGCAGTATTTT
TRBV5-1	few	TRBJ1-1	-	CASSSGVNTEAFF	TGCGCCAGCAGTTCGGGGGTTAACACTGAAGCTTTCTTT
TRBV7-2	-	TRBJ2-3	-	CASSFSTETDTQYF	TGTGCCAGCAGCTTTTCGACAGAGACAGATACGCAGTATTTT
TRBV5-6	-	TRBJ1-2	-	CASSYKRGMGYTF	TGTGCCAGCAGCTACAAGAGGGGTATGGGCTACACCTTC
TRBV4-3	-	TRBJ2-3	-	CASSQSHAATDTQYF	TGCGCCAGCAGCCAATCCCATGCCGCCACAGATACGCAGTATTTT
TRBV6-2/TRBV6-3	once	TRBJ2-5	TRBD2	CASSYSTSGLAGGQETQYF	TGTGCCAGCAGTTACTCGACGTCCGGGCTAGCGGGGGGGCAAGAGACCCAGTACTTC
TRBV2	few	TRBJ1-3	-	CASSDSFGNTIYF	TGTGCCAGCTCCGACAGCTTCGGAAACACCATATATTTT
TRBV7-8	-	TRBJ2-7	-	CASSLEAAHSYEQYF	TGTGCCAGCAGCTTAGAGGCGGCTCACTCCTACGAGCAGTACTTC
TRBV7-2	-	TRBJ2-1	TRBD1	CASSLPNRGEQFF	TGTGCCAGCAGCTTACCCAACAGGGGTGAGCAGTTCTTC
TRBV5-4	-	TRBJ1-6	-	CASSPGGQNSPLHF	TGTGCCAGCAGCCCGGGCGGTCAGAATTCACCCCTCCACTTT
TRBV19	few	TRBJ2-5	-	CASSMSREETQYF	TGTGCCAGTAGTATGTCCCGGGAAGAGACCCAGTACTTC
TRBV3-1/TRBV3-2	-	TRBJ1-2	-	CASSPPLQGYGYTF	TGTGCCAGCAGCCCCCCGTTACAGGGCTATGGCTACACCTTC
TRBV9	few	TRBJ2-5	-	CASSVSAGRETQYF	TGTGCCAGCAGCGTATCGGCGGGGAGAGAGACCCAGTACTTC
TRBV14	-	TRBJ1-2	TRBD1	CASSPPQGTGRNYGYTF	TGTGCCAGCAGCCCACCCCAGGGGACAGGGCGAAACTATGGCTACACCTTC
TRBV5-1	-	TRBJ2-7	-	CASSGQGYYEQYF	TGCGCCAGCAGCGGACAAGGGTACTACGAGCAGTACTTC
TRBV7-2	-	TRBJ1-1	-	CASSLGMNTEAFF	TGTGCCAGCAGCTTAGGAATGAACACTGAAGCTTTCTTT
TRBV7-9	few	TRBJ2-5	-	CASTFGRARETQYF	TGTGCCAGCACCTTTGGGCGGGCCCGGGAGACCCAGTACTTC
TRBV7-2	-	TRBJ1-3	-	CASSFGLSGNTIYF	TGTGCCAGCAGCTTCGGACTATCTGGAAACACCATATATTTT
TRBV9	-	TRBJ1-5	-	CASSVEISGTRQPQHF	TGTGCCAGCAGCGTAGAGATCTCGGGGACAAGGCAGCCCCAGCATTTT
TRBV19	-	TRBJ2-5	TRBD1	CASSIDRGTGGRQETQYF	TGTGCCAGTAGTATAGATAGGGGGACAGGGGGACGCCAAGAGACCCAGTACTTC
TRBV3-1/TRBV3-2	-	TRBJ1-3	TRBD1	CASSQWTGSGNTIYF	TGTGCCAGCAGCCAATGGACAGGCTCTGGAAACACCATATATTTT
TRBV19	-	TRBJ2-6	-	CASSSQGANVLTF	TGTGCCAGTAGTTCCCAAGGGGCCAACGTCCTGACTTTC
TRBV18	-	TRBJ1-1	-	CASSPRGPPEGEAFF	TGTGCCAGCTCACCACGTGGCCCTCCGGAAGGTGAAGCTTTCTTT
TRBV5-1	-	TRBJ2-7	-	CASSPQPSIQNEQYF	TGCGCCAGCAGCCCCCAGCCTTCTATACAGAACGAGCAGTACTTC
TRBV9	-	TRBJ1-4	-	CASSVAGGTANEKLFF	TGTGCCAGCAGCGTAGCCGGGGGAACGGCTAATGAAAAACTGTTTTTT
TRBV18	-	TRBJ2-5	-	CASSLRYQETQYF	TGTGCCAGCTCACTAAGGTACCAAGAGACCCAGTACTTC
TRBV5-6	few	TRBJ2-7	TRBD2	CASSLAEASGTYEQYF	TGTGCCAGCAGCTTGGCTGAGGCTAGCGGTACCTACGAGCAGTACTTC
TRBV12-5	-	TRBJ1-3	TRBD1	CASGLVLRGTGWGNTIYF	TGTGCTAGTGGTTTGGTACTCCGGGGGACAGGGTGGGGAAACACCATATATTTT
TRBV19	-	TRBJ1-1	-	CASSRLGQYTEAFF	TGTGCCAGTAGTCGACTCGGCCAATACACTGAAGCTTTCTTT
TRBV7-9	-	TRBJ1-4	-	CASSSPNEKLFF	TGTGCCAGCAGCTCTCCGAATGAAAAACTGTTTTTT
TRBV5-1	-	TRBJ1-1	-	CASRPQEATEAFF	TGCGCCAGCAGGCCTCAGGAGGCCACTGAAGCTTTCTTT
TRBV10-3	-	TRBJ1-1	TRBD1	CAISKDRGLNTEAFF	TGTGCCATCAGTAAGGACAGGGGGCTGAACACTGAAGCTTTCTTT
TRBV7-2	-	TRBJ1-4	-	CASSFDARGEKLFF	TGTGCCAGCAGTTTTGATGCCCGCGGGGAAAAACTGTTTTTT
TRBV5-4	-	TRBJ1-1	-	CASSLGSPNTEAFF	TGTGCCAGCAGCTTGGGCTCCCCGAACACTGAAGCTTTCTTT
TRBV10-2	-	TRBJ2-2	TRBD2	CASSETGTSGAGELFF	TGCGCCAGCAGTGAGACGGGGACTAGCGGGGCCGGGGAGCTGTTTTTT
TRBV19	-	TRBJ2-7	-	CASSTSGYEQYF	TGTGCCAGTAGTACGAGTGGCTACGAGCAGTACTTC
TRBV14	few	TRBJ2-1	-	CASSHSLGSSYNEQFF	TGTGCCAGCAGCCATTCGTTGGGGAGCTCCTACAATGAGCAGTTCTTC
TRBV5-4	few	TRBJ2-7	TRBD1	CASSDLNRGLGYEQYF	TGTGCCAGCAGCGACCTGAACAGGGGGCTGGGGTACGAGCAGTACTTC
TRBV4-1	few	TRBJ1-5	-	CASSQGLFIVRPQHF	TGCGCCAGCAGCCAAGGGCTGTTTATCGTTCGGCCCCAGCATTTT
TRBV2	few	TRBJ1-2	TRBD1	CASSQGARGYTF	TGTGCCAGCAGCCAGGGGGCTCGAGGCTACACCTTC
TRBV5-5	-	TRBJ2-5	TRBD2	CASSGTSVLLLETQYF	TGTGCCAGCAGCGGGACTAGCGTCCTACTTCTCGAGACCCAGTACTTC
TRBV5-1	-	TRBJ2-1	TRBD2	CASSLETGTSVQNEQFF	TGCGCCAGCAGCTTGGAGACCGGGACTAGCGTCCAGAATGAGCAGTTCTTC
TRBV6-2/TRBV6-3	-	TRBJ2-7	TRBD1	CASSYWQGAIENEQYF	TGTGCCAGCAGTTACTGGCAGGGGGCAATCGAGAACGAGCAGTACTTC